A single T cell receptor (beta chain) is shown here with its context. The antigen is undetermined. The data derive from a study of a mutant IDH1 vaccine in newly diagnosed glioma. Between the trimmed V and J ends, which lost 11 bases and 1 base, there was a span of 14 bases. The CDR3 is 13 residues long. Germline CDR1 reads ENHRY; CDR2 reads SYGVKD. As for time point: week 5, during vaccination. Every vaccination contained 300 ug of the mutant IDH1 20-mer peptide and was paired with topical imiquimod. The method was immunoSEQ multiplex PCR; TCRdb's version includes in-frame clones alone and lacks a portion of them. The table includes fewer than 65,000 clones, about 81% detected once.

This receptor was taken from a man between 25 and 39 years old with glioma. The input for sequencing was PBMCs, taken from a glioma patient whose treatment included an IDH1 peptide vaccine. The J gene is TRBJ1-1, the V gene TRBV10-3; maybe TRBD1 (5 bases). The CDR3 reads CAAKGLENTEAFF. The CDR3 DNA is TGTGCCGCGAAGGGACTGGAGAACACTGAAGCTTTCTTT.